Below, one TCR beta chain is given with its context. Antigen specificity is unknown. This entry is derived from a study of T-cell memory formation after mild COVID-19. Study in general: For the most part, TCR clusters were specific to one donor.

Researchers used 5'RACE with constant-segment primers to make TCR alpha and TCR beta cDNA libraries that carry sample barcodes and UMIs. From the 5' RACE reads, TCRdb called clonotypes with MiXCR, one entry per CDR3 protein. The data show approximately 190,000 distinct CDR3 sequences, around 18% seen once. In germline, CDR1 is SEHNR, CDR2 FQNEAQ (reference sequence). V was trimmed by 2 bases and J by 11 bases, leaving 15 bases between them. This CDR3 is 13 amino acids long. Whole-study results and caveats: CD4+ clones that contracted lay mainly in CM and EM; CD8+ ones lay in EMRA.

V gene TRBV7-9 combines with J gene TRBJ1-1; no definite D call. Material for sequencing was PBMCs or a T cell subset sorted from them (not recorded which). This TCR was sampled from an adult woman who had mild COVID-19 (a few samples of this study predate the infection). Cell type and time point are not known. The CDR3 DNA sequence: TGTGCCAGCAGCTTAACAGAGCTAAACAAGGCTTTCTTT. Translating gives CASSLTELNKAFF.